This entry concerns a single T cell receptor (beta chain). The data belong to a study of blood T cell repertoires in COVID-19. Overall study: The cDNA or gDNA used as material had been derived from T cells, B-cell-depleted T cells, or PBMCs.

The germline gives CDR1 KGHSH, CDR2 LQKENI. The CDR3 extends over 15 amino acids. Trimming shortened V by 3 bases and J by 6 bases, and 14 bases separated the two germline ends. This table comes from immunoSEQ multiplex PCR, and its TCRdb copy is limited to in-frame clones, with some not included. The data show a few hundred thousand clones, about 85% seen once. Cohort placement rested on clinical history that participants reported themselves. The clonotype comes from a woman aged 45 to 65 who had been exposed to COVID-19. Material: PBMCs or T cells enriched from blood (not recorded which). The chain uses TRBV18 and TRBJ2-2; D is possibly TRBD1 (6 bases). CDR3 nucleotide sequence: TGTGCCAGCTCACCCATACAGGGCTTCTCCGGGGAGCTGTTTTTT. This codes for CASSPIQGFSGELFF.